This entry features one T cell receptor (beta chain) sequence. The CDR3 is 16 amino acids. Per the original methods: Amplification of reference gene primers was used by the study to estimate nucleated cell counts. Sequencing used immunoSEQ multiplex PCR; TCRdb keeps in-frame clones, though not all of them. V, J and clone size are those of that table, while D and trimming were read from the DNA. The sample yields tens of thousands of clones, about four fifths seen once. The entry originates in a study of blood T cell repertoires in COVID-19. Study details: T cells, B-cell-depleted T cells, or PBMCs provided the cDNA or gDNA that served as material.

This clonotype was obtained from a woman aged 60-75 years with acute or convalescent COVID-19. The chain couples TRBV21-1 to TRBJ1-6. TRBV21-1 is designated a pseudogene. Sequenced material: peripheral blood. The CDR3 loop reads CASSKVKREGDSPLHF. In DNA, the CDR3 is TGTGCCAGCAGCAAAGTAAAGAGGGAGGGGGATTCACCCCTCCACTTT.